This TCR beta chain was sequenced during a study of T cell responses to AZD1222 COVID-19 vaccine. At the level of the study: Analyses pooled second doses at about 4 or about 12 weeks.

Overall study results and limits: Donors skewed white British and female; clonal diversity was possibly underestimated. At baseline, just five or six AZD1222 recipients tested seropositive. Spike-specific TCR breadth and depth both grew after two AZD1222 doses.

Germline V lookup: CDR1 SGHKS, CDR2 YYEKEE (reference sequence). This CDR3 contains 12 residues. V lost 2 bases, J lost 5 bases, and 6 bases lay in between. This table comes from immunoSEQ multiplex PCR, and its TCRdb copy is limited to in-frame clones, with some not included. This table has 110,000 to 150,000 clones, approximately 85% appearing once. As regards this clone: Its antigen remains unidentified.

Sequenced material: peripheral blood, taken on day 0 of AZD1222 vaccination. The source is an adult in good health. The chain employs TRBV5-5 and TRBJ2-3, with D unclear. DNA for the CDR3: TGTGCCAGCAGCTTCGATAAAGATACGCAGTATTTT. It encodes CASSFDKDTQYF. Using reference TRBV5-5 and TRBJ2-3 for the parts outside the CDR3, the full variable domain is DAGVTQSPTHLIKTRGQQVTLRCSPISGHKSVSWYQQVLGQGPQFIFQYYEKEERGRGNFPDRFSARQFPNYSSELNVNALLLGDSALYLCASSFDKDTQYFGPGTRLTVL.